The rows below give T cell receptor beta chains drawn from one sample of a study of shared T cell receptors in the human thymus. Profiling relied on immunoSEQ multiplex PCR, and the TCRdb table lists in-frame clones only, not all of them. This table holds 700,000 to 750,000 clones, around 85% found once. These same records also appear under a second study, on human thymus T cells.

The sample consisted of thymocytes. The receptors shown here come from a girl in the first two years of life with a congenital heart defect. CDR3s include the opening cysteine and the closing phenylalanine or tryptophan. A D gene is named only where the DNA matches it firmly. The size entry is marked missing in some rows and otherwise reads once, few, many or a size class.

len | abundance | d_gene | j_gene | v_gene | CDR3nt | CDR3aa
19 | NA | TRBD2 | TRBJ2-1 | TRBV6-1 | TGTGCCAGCAGTGACCGGGGACTAGCGGGGGGACCTTCCTACAATGAGCAGTTCTTC | CASSDRGLAGGPSYNEQFF
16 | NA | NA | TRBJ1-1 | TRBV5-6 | TGTGCCAGCAGCTTGGCCTGGGGGCGAAGGAACACTGAAGCTTTCTTT | CASSLAWGRRNTEAFF
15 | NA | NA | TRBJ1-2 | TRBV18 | TGTGCCAGCTCACCAACCAGGGCCCTGTTCTATGGCTACACCTTC | CASSPTRALFYGYTF
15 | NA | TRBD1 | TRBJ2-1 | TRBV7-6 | TGTGCCAGCAGCCCTCGGGACAGGGGATTTGGGGAGCAGTTCTTC | CASSPRDRGFGEQFF
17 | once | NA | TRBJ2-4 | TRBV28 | TGTGCCAGCAGTTTCGGAGGAATTGGCTATGCCAAAAACATTCAGTACTTC | CASSFGGIGYAKNIQYF
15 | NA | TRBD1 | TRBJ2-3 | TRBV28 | TGTGCCAGCAGTCCCTGGACAGGAGATACAGATACGCAGTATTTT | CASSPWTGDTDTQYF
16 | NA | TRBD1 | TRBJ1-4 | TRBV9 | TGTGCCAGCAGCGTAGACGGGACAGGGGACAAGGAAAAACTGTTTTTT | CASSVDGTGDKEKLFF
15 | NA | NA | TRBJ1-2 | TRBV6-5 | TGTGCCAGCAGTCCTCCGGCAGGGGCCAAGAAAGGCTACACCTTC | CASSPPAGAKKGYTF
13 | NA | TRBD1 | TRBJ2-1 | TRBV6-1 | TGTGCCAGCAATAGACAGGGCCGTGGTGAGCAGTTCTTC | CASNRQGRGEQFF
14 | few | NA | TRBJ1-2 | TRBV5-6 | TGTGCCAGCAGCCAAAAGTGGGGAGTTAGTGGCTACACCTTC | CASSQKWGVSGYTF
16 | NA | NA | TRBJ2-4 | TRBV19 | TGTGCCAGTAGTATAGTAAGGGGTAGGGCCAAAAACATTCAGTACTTC | CASSIVRGRAKNIQYF
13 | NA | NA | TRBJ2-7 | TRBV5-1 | TGCGCCAGCTCTCCCAGGGGCTCCTACGAGCAGTACTTC | CASSPRGSYEQYF
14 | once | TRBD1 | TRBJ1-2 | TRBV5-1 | TGCGCCAGCAGCTTCCGGACAGGATTTTATGGCTACACCTTC | CASSFRTGFYGYTF
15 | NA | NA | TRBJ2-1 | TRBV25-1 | TGTGCCAGCAGTGAAGAGAGTGCAGGGGACGATGAGCAGTTCTTC | CASSEESAGDDEQFF
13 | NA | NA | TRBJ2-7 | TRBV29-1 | TGCAGCGCTGTGGGCAGGGGATCCTACGAGCAGTACTTC | CSAVGRGSYEQYF
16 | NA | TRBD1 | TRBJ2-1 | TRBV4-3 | TGCGCCAGCAGCCAAGCGGGGACAGGGGCCTACAATGAGCAGTTCTTC | CASSQAGTGAYNEQFF
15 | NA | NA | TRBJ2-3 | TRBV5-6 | TGTGCCAGCAGCTTCGGCGGCTCATGCACAGATACGCAGTATTTT | CASSFGGSCTDTQYF
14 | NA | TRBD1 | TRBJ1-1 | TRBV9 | TGTGCCAGCAGCGGTGACAGGGGGCACACTGAAGCTTTCTTT | CASSGDRGHTEAFF
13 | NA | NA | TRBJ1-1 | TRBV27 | TGTGCCAGCAGTCGACCAAACAGGGTTGAAGCTTTCTTT | CASSRPNRVEAFF
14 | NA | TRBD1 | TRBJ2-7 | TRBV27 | TGTGCCAGCAGACAGGGGCCGGAATCCTACGAGCAGTACTTC | CASRQGPESYEQYF
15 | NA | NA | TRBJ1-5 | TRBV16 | TGTGCCAGCAGCCAATCTATAACAGGGAATCAGCCCCAGCATTTT | CASSQSITGNQPQHF
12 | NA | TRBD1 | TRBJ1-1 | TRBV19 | TGTGCCAGTAGTAAGGGGGCCACTGAAGCTTTCTTT | CASSKGATEAFF
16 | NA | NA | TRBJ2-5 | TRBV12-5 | TGTGCTAGTGGTTTTGGTTTCGGGGAGGACCAAGAGACCCAGTACTTC | CASGFGFGEDQETQYF
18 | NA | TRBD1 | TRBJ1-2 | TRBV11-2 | TGTGCCAGCAGCTTAGTCCTGGGTTCCGGGACAGCTAACTATGGCTACACCTTC | CASSLVLGSGTANYGYTF
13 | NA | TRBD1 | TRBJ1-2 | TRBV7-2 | TGTGCCAGCAGCTTAGAGGGGACAGGGAAAGGGACCTTC | CASSLEGTGKGTF
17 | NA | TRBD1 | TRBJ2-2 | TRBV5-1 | TGCGCCAGCAGCTTGGAGGACAGGGGTACCTTGGGCGGGGAGCTGTTTTTT | CASSLEDRGTLGGELFF
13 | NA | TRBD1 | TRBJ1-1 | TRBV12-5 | TGTGCTAGTGGTTTGGAGGGGGCAACTGAAGCTTTCTTT | CASGLEGATEAFF
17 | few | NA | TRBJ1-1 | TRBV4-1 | TGCGCCAGCAGCCGACGTCGCGGAGAGCTCTTGAACACTGAAGCTTTCTTT | CASSRRRGELLNTEAFF
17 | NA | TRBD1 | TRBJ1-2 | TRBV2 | TGTGCCAGCAGTGTAGGGGAACCGGGACAGACGAACTATGGCTACACCTTC | CASSVGEPGQTNYGYTF
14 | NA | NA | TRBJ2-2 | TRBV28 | TGTGCCAGCAGTTGGGACATGGGGACCGGGGAGCTGTTTTTT | CASSWDMGTGELFF
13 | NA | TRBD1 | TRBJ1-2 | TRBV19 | TGTGCCAGTAGCCCGACAGGGGTTAAAGGCTACACCTTC | CASSPTGVKGYTF
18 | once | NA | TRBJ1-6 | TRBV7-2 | TGTGCCAGCAGCTTAGTTTGGGAGGAGCGAGCGACTTATTCACCCCTCCACTTT | CASSLVWEERATYSPLHF
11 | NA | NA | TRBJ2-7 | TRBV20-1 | TGCAGTGCTAGCCGCGCCTCCGAGCAGTACTTC | CSASRASEQYF
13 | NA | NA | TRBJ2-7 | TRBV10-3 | TGTGCCATGGGCCCCGGGGGGCGGTACGAGCAGTACTTC | CAMGPGGRYEQYF
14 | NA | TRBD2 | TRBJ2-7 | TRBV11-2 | TGTGCCAGCAGCCTCCAGCGGGACTCCTACGAGCAGTACTTC | CASSLQRDSYEQYF
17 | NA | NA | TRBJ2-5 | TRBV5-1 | TGCGCCAGCAGCTTTCAGGGGCTAAAAGGGCTAGTGGAGACCCAGTACTTC | CASSFQGLKGLVETQYF
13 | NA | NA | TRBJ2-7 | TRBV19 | TGTGCCAGTAGTATGAGGCTAGCCTACGAGCAGTACTTC | CASSMRLAYEQYF
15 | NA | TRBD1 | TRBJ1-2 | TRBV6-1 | TGTGCCAGCAGTGAATATCTGAGGACAGGAAATGGCTACACCTTC | CASSEYLRTGNGYTF
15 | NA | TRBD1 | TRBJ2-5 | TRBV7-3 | TGTGCCAGCAGCGGGGGGACAGGGTCACAAGAGACCCAGTACTTC | CASSGGTGSQETQYF
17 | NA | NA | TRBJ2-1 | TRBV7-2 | TGTGCCAGCAGGCCCACACCGAGGACACAGGCCTACAATGAGCAGTTCTTC | CASRPTPRTQAYNEQFF
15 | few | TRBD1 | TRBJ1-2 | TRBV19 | TGTGCCAGTAGTATCTCCGGGACAGGGGTGGATGGCTACACCTTC | CASSISGTGVDGYTF
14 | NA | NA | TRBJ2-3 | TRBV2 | TGTGCCAGCCTACGCCCGCGCAGCACAGATACGCAGTATTTT | CASLRPRSTDTQYF
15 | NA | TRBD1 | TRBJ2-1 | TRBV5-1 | TGCGCCAGCAGCTTGGAGACAGGGCCTAATGATGAGCAGTTCTTC | CASSLETGPNDEQFF
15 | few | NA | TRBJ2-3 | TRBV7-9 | TGTGCCAGCAGCCCCCGACAGTGGGGAATGGGTACGCAGTATTTT | CASSPRQWGMGTQYF
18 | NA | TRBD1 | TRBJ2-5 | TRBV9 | TGTGCCAGCAGCGTAGCTGGAGGCCCCTCGACAGGGCAAGAGACCCAGTACTTC | CASSVAGGPSTGQETQYF
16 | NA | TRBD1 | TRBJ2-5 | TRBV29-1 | TGCAGCGTGGTATTGGCCGGGACAGGGGGCCGAGAGACCCAGTACTTC | CSVVLAGTGGRETQYF
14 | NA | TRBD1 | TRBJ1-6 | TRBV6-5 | TGTGCCAGCAGTTGGACAGGTTATAATTCACCCCTCCACTTT | CASSWTGYNSPLHF
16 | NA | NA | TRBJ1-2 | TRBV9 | TGTGCCAGCAGCGTAGAGGCCCCGGGGATGAGCTATGGCTACACCTTC | CASSVEAPGMSYGYTF
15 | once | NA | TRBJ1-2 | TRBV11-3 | TGTGCCAGCAGCTCAAGATCGAGCACGAAATATGGCTACACCTTC | CASSSRSSTKYGYTF
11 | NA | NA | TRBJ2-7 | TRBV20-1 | TGCAGTGCGGGCAGCACCTACGAGCAGTACTTC | CSAGSTYEQYF
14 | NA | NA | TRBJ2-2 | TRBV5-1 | TGCGCCAGCAGCTTCATAGCGCTGGGCGGGGAGCTGTTTTTT | CASSFIALGGELFF
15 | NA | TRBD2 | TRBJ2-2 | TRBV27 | TGTGCCAGCAGCTTTCAGCGGGGGGTCGCCCGGGAGCTGTTTTTT | CASSFQRGVARELFF
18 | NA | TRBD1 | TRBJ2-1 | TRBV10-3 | TGTGCCATCGGCCTACTCCGGGACAGGGATTCCTCCTACAATGAGCAGTTCTTC | CAIGLLRDRDSSYNEQFF
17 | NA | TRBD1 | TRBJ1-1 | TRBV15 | TGTGCCACCAGCAGTCCCCAACCACAGGGGATGGTCACTGAAGCTTTCTTT | CATSSPQPQGMVTEAFF
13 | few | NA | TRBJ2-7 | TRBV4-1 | TGCGCCAGCAGCCAAGATCGTGCCTACGAGCAGTACTTC | CASSQDRAYEQYF
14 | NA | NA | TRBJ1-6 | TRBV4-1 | TGCGCCAGCAGCCATTACAGGGTCGGTTCACCCCTCCACTTT | CASSHYRVGSPLHF
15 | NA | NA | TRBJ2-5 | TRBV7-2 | TGTGCCAGCAGCCCCCACCTTAAAGCGGAAGAGACCCAGTACTTC | CASSPHLKAEETQYF
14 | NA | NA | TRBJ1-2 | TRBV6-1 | TGTGCCAGCAGAGTAAATACAGGGCCCTATGGCTACACCTTC | CASRVNTGPYGYTF